This is a list of T cell receptor beta chains from one sample in a study of blood T cell repertoires in COVID-19. The protocol was immunoSEQ multiplex PCR, while the TCRdb copy is restricted to in-frame clones and leaves out a portion. Of approximately 40,000 clones in the sample, roughly 87% were seen once. Sample: peripheral blood. These receptors were taken from an elderly woman in a cohort sampled during active or convalescent COVID-19. The CDR3 runs from the conserved cysteine through the conserved F or W. The D gene is left open where the match is weak. Some rows mark clone size as missing; the rest say once, few, many or name a class of expanded clone.

TRBJ2-7 | once | TRBD2 | TRBV5-4 | TGTGCCAGCAGCCCGTGGGCTAGCGGGGGTTTCTTGGTGGAGCAGTACTTC | CASSPWASGGFLVEQYF
TRBJ1-4 | NA | NA | TRBV7-9 | TGTGCCAGCAGCTTAGAGGGAGGGGGAAATGAAAAACTGTTTTTT | CASSLEGGGNEKLFF
TRBJ2-7 | NA | TRBD1 | TRBV5-1 | TGCGCCAGCGGTCCCGGGACAGGGATGCACGAGCAGTACTTC | CASGPGTGMHEQYF
TRBJ1-3 | NA | TRBD1 | TRBV7-9 | TGTGCCGCGTATGGTAGACAGGGGAGCTCTGGAAACACCATATATTTT | CAAYGRQGSSGNTIYF
TRBJ1-2 | few | NA | TRBV27 | TGTGCCAGCAGTTTATCCTATTCTTCCGGCTACACCTTC | CASSLSYSSGYTF
TRBJ2-7 | NA | TRBD1 | TRBV6-6 | TGTGCCAGCAGTTCCCGCGGACAGGGCGGCTACGAGCAGTACTTC | CASSSRGQGGYEQYF
TRBJ2-3 | NA | NA | TRBV9 | TGTGCCAGCAGCTCAAGTAGGGGGGGAACAGATACGCAGTATTTT | CASSSSRGGTDTQYF
TRBJ1-6 | NA | NA | TRBV5-4 | TGTGCCAGCAGCTTGACGGGGACTGGCGGGAATTCACCCCTCCACTTT | CASSLTGTGGNSPLHF
TRBJ2-2 | NA | NA | TRBV19 | TGTGCCAGTAGCAAGGACACGTACACCGGGGAGCTGTTTTTT | CASSKDTYTGELFF
TRBJ2-7 | NA | NA | TRBV7-2 | TGTGCCAGCAGCTTAACCAGGGAATTCTACGAGCAGTACTTC | CASSLTREFYEQYF
TRBJ1-1 | few | TRBD1 | TRBV3-1/TRBV3-2 | TGTGCCAGCAGGCCTGGACAGGGGATGAACACTGAAGCTTTCTTT | CASRPGQGMNTEAFF
TRBJ2-1 | few | NA | TRBV29-1 | TGCAGCGTTGAACTGAGAGACAATGAGCAGTTCTTC | CSVELRDNEQFF
TRBJ2-1 | NA | NA | TRBV10-3 | TGTGCCATCAGTGAGAACCAGCAGGTGAATGAGCAGTTCTTC | CAISENQQVNEQFF
TRBJ1-5 | NA | TRBD1 | TRBV10-2 | TGCGCCAGCAGTACGACAGGGAGAGATCAGCCCCAGCATTTT | CASSTTGRDQPQHF
TRBJ1-4 | NA | TRBD1 | TRBV6-1 | TGTGCCAGCAGTGAAGGGGACAGGGTCATCCTCAAACTGTTTTTT | CASSEGDRVILKLFF
TRBJ2-2 | few | NA | TRBV30 | TGTGCCTGGAGTGTCTCCCTCGGCGGGACGGGGGAGCTGTTTTTT | CAWSVSLGGTGELFF
TRBJ1-1 | NA | NA | TRBV6-5 | TGTGCCAGCAGTCAGGGTTCCGACACTGAAGCTTTCTTT | CASSQGSDTEAFF
TRBJ2-2 | NA | TRBD2 | TRBV27 | TGTGCCACCCACTGGGAGGGTAGGACCGGGGAGCTGTTTTTT | CATHWEGRTGELFF
TRBJ1-1 | NA | NA | TRBV27 | TGTGCCAGCAGTTTTGTTGGAGGGGACACTGAAGCTTTCTTT | CASSFVGGDTEAFF
TRBJ1-1 | NA | TRBD1 | TRBV29-1 | TGCAGCGGTACCCGGGACAGGGAAGGGTCTGAAGCTTTCTTT | CSGTRDREGSEAFF
TRBJ2-3 | NA | NA | TRBV10-1 | TGCGCCAGCAGTGAAAGGACAGTTTGGACAGATACGCAGTATTTT | CASSERTVWTDTQYF
TRBJ2-3 | NA | NA | TRBV4-1 | TGCGCCAGCAGCCAAGCAGGAACAGATACGCAGTATTTT | CASSQAGTDTQYF
TRBJ1-5 | NA | NA | TRBV19 | TGTGCCAGTAGCCAGGGGCTCGGCAATCAGCCCCAGCATTTT | CASSQGLGNQPQHF
TRBJ1-1 | NA | NA | TRBV19 | TGTGCCAGTACCCTCGGGGGGACAAAAGGCACTGAAGCTTTCTTT | CASTLGGTKGTEAFF
TRBJ2-7 | NA | NA | TRBV9 | TGTGCCAGCAGCGATGGCGACGCAGGGGTCGAGCAGTACTTC | CASSDGDAGVEQYF
TRBJ2-1 | few | TRBD2 | TRBV6-5 | TGTGCCAGCAGTTACTCGGCGGGGGGCCGCAATGAGCAGTTCTTC | CASSYSAGGRNEQFF
TRBJ2-7 | NA | TRBD1 | TRBV6-6 | TGTGCCAGCAGCTACACCGGACAGGGGAGTAGCGAGCAGTACTTC | CASSYTGQGSSEQYF
TRBJ2-4 | NA | TRBD2 | TRBV29-1 | TGCAGCGTTGATGCGGGGGACCGAAACATTCAGTACTTC | CSVDAGDRNIQYF
TRBJ2-3 | NA | TRBD2 | TRBV6-5 | TGTGCCAGCACGGCCCTAGCGGGGAGCACAGATACGCAGTATTTT | CASTALAGSTDTQYF
TRBJ2-7 | NA | NA | TRBV7-9 | TGTGCCAGCAGCCAGTCGGCGGACAGTCCATACGAGCAGTACTTC | CASSQSADSPYEQYF
TRBJ2-5 | NA | TRBD1 | TRBV7-8 | TGTGCCAGCAGCCTCAGGGACAGGGGCTTAGAGACCCAGTACTTC | CASSLRDRGLETQYF
TRBJ2-2 | once | TRBD2 | TRBV6-5 | TGTGCCAGCAGGCGGGGGGGCTTTAGCGGGGAGCTGTTTTTT | CASRRGGFSGELFF
TRBJ2-1 | NA | TRBD1 | TRBV27 | TGTGCCAGCAGTCCGGGACAGGGGAGGGACAATGAGCAGTTCTTC | CASSPGQGRDNEQFF
TRBJ1-2 | once | NA | TRBV21-1 | TGTGCCAGCAGCACCCCGGACAAGGGAGGTAACTATGGCTACACCTTC | CASSTPDKGGNYGYTF
TRBJ2-5 | NA | TRBD2 | TRBV4-1 | TGCGCCAGCAGCCGGGGACTAGCGGGAGTTTATGGGGAGACCCAGTACTTC | CASSRGLAGVYGETQYF
TRBJ2-7 | NA | TRBD2 | TRBV11-3 | TGTGCCAGCAGGAAGCGGGATAGCTCCTACGAGCAGTACTTC | CASRKRDSSYEQYF
TRBJ2-6 | once | TRBD2 | TRBV6-6 | TGTGCCAGCAGTCTACCCGGGACTAGCTACCTCTCTGGGGCCAACGTCCTGACTTTC | CASSLPGTSYLSGANVLTF
TRBJ1-3 | NA | NA | TRBV6-5 | TGTGCCAGCAGAACTTCGGGAGCCTCTGGAAACACCATATATTTT | CASRTSGASGNTIYF
TRBJ2-2 | once | TRBD2 | TRBV9 | TGTGCCAGCAGCGCGGGGGGAATGGCCACCGGGGAGCTGTTTTTT | CASSAGGMATGELFF
TRBJ1-1 | NA | TRBD1 | TRBV6-5 | TGTGCCAGCAGCCGCGGGACAGTCGAAGCTTTCTTT | CASSRGTVEAFF
TRBJ1-2 | NA | TRBD1 | TRBV10-3 | TGTGCCATCAGTCCAGACAGGGGCGGCTACACCTTC | CAISPDRGGYTF
TRBJ1-6 | NA | TRBD1 | TRBV7-2 | TGTGCCAGCAGCCCCGGACAGGGGATTTATTCACCCCTCCACTTT | CASSPGQGIYSPLHF
TRBJ2-7 | NA | NA | TRBV27 | TGTGCCAGCAGTTTCCACGGGAACTTC | CASSFHGNF
TRBJ2-7 | once | TRBD1 | TRBV2 | TGTGCCAGCAGTGAGGTCGGGACAGGGAACTACGAGCAGTACTTC | CASSEVGTGNYEQYF
TRBJ2-2 | NA | TRBD2 | TRBV7-7 | TGTGCTAGCAGCTTGGGGACTAGCGGGAGGATCACCGGGGAGCTGTTTTTT | CASSLGTSGRITGELFF
TRBJ1-1 | NA | NA | TRBV13 | TGTGCCAGCAGTCACACAGGGCCGGGCACTGAAGCTTTCTTT | CASSHTGPGTEAFF
TRBJ2-7 | NA | NA | TRBV18 | TGTGCCAGCTCAAATGGGGGGAACCACGAGCAGTACTTC | CASSNGGNHEQYF
TRBJ2-7 | NA | TRBD2 | TRBV28 | TGTGCCAGCAGTTTCGTGGGGATGGGGGGGCGGACTAGCGGGAGGGCCTTCGAGCAGTACTTC | CASSFVGMGGRTSGRAFEQYF
TRBJ2-5 | NA | TRBD2 | TRBV9 | TGTGCCAGCGGTCCGACTAGCGGCCAAGAGACCCAGTACTTC | CASGPTSGQETQYF
TRBJ2-7 | NA | NA | TRBV18 | TGTGCCAGCTCACCACTCGCAGGTCCCGCTTCCCACGAGCAGTACTTC | CASSPLAGPASHEQYF
TRBJ2-7 | NA | NA | TRBV11-3 | TGTGCCAGCAGCCCCGTTCTTCGCTCCTACGAGCAGTACTTC | CASSPVLRSYEQYF
TRBJ1-1 | NA | NA | TRBV12-1 | TGTGCCAGCAGCCTTGTGGACAGGGGGTGGAGGAACACTGAAGCTTTCTTT | CASSLVDRGWRNTEAFF
TRBJ1-2 | NA | TRBD1 | TRBV6-1 | TGTGCCAGCAGTGAAGGGACAGGAGGACCTAAGTATGGCTACACCTTC | CASSEGTGGPKYGYTF
TRBJ2-3 | NA | TRBD2 | TRBV2 | TGTGCCAGCAGTGCCTTAGGCGGGGGTGACGATACGCAGTATTTT | CASSALGGGDDTQYF
TRBJ1-5 | NA | NA | TRBV12-5 | TGTGCTAGTGGTTTGCCCGGGGGAAGCAATCAGCCCCAGCATTTT | CASGLPGGSNQPQHF
TRBJ2-2 | NA | TRBD1 | TRBV6-8 | TGTGCCAGCACCGGGACAGAAGCGAACACCGGGGAGCTGTTTTTT | CASTGTEANTGELFF
TRBJ1-2 | NA | NA | TRBV2 | TGTGCCAGCAGTTTTTCGACAGGCAACTATGGCTACACCTTC | CASSFSTGNYGYTF
TRBJ2-5 | NA | NA | TRBV9 | TGTGCCAGCAGCGTAACCGGAGAGACCCAGTACTTC | CASSVTGETQYF
TRBJ1-1 | NA | NA | TRBV2 | TGTGCCTCAAACCGCCAGGGGTCCGAAGCTTTCTTT | CASNRQGSEAFF